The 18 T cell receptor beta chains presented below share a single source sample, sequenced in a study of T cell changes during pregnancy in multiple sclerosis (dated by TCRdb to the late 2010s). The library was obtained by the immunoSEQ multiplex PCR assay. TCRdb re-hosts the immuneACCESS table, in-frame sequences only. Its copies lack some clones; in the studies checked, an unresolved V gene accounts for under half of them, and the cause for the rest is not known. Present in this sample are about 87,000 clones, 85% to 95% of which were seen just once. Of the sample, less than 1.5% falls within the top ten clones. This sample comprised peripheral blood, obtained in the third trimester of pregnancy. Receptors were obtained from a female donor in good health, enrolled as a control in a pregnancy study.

The CDR3 bases are TGTGCCAGCAGCTTAGTTGGGACAGGGAGGATGAACACTGAAGCTTTCTTT. Protein sequence: CASSLVGTGRMNTEAFF. This sequence joins TRBV7-8 and TRBJ1-1, with 9 bases aligning to TRBD1. Germline-derived CDR1 and CDR2 are SGHVS and FQNEAQ. This CDR3 contains 17 residues. Losses at the gene ends were 1 base for V and 0 bases for J; bases not matched to a gene: 6.

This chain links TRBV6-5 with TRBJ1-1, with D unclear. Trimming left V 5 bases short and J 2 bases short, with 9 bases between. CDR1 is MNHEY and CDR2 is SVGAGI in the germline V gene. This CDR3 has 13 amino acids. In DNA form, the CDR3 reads TGTGCCAGCAGTCTTGTCGGTAACACTGAAGCTTTCTTT. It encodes CASSLVGNTEAFF.

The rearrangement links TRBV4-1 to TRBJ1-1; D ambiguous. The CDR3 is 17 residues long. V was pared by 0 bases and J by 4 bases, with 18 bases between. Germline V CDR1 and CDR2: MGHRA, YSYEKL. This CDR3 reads CASSQDLSRLIPTEAFF. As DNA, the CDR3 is TGCGCCAGCAGCCAAGATCTGTCCCGACTTATCCCCACTGAAGCTTTCTTT.

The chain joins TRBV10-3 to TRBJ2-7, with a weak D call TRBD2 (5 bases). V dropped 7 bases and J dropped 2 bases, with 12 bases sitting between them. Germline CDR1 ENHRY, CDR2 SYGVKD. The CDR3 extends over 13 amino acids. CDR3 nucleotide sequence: TGTGCCATCAAGCTAGCAGAAGCCTACGAGCAGTACTTC. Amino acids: CAIKLAEAYEQYF.

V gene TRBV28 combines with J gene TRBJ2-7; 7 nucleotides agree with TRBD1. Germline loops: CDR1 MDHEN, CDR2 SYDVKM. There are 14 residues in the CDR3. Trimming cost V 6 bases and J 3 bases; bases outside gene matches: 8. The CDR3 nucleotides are TGTGCCAGCAGGACAGGGCCAGGACACTACGAGCAGTACTTC. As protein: CASRTGPGHYEQYF.

The CDR3 DNA is TGTGCCAGCTCTATTACCGGGACACGGATCTACAATGAGCAGTTCTTC. Protein sequence: CASSITGTRIYNEQFF. V is TRBV25-1 and J is TRBJ2-1; weak D call: TRBD1 (6 bases). This CDR3 has 16 residues. V lost 8 bases to trimming and J lost 3 bases, with 20 bases between them. The germline V gene encodes CDR1 MGHDK and CDR2 SYGVNS.

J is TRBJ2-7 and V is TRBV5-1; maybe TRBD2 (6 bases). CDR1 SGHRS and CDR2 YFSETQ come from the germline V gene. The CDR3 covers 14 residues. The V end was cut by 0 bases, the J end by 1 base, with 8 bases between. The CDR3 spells CASSLAGGSYEQYF. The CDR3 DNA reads TGCGCCAGCAGCTTGGCCGGGGGTTCCTACGAGCAGTACTTC.

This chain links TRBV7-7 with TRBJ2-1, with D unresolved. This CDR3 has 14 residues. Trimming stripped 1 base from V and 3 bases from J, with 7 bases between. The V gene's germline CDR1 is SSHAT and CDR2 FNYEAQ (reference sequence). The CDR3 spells CASSLGGIYNEQFF. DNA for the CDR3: TGTGCCAGCAGCTTAGGCGGTATCTACAATGAGCAGTTCTTC.

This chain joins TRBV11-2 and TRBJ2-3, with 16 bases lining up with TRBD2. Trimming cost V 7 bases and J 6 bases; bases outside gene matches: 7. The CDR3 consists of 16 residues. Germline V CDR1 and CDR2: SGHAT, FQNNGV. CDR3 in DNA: TGTGCCAGCACCGGGACTAGCGGGAGGGCCGGGGATACGCAGTATTTT. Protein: CASTGTSGRAGDTQYF.

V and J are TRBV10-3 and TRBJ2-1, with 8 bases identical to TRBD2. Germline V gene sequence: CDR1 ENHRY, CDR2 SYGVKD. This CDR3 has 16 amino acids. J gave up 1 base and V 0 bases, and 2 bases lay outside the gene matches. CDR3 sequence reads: CAISESSGISYNEQFF. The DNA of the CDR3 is TGTGCCATCAGTGAGTCTAGCGGGATATCCTACAATGAGCAGTTCTTC.

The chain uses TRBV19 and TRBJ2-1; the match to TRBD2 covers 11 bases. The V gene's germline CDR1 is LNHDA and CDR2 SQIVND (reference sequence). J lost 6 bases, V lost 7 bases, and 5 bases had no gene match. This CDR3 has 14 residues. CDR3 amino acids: CASTLGTSGNEQFF. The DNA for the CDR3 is TGTGCCAGTACCCTGGGGACTAGCGGCAATGAGCAGTTCTTC.

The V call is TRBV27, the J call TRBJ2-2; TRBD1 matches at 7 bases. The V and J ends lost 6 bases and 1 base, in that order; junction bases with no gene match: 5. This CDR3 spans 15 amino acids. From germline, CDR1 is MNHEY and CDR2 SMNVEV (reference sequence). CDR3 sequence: CASSQQGVNTGELFF. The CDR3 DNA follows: TGTGCCAGCAGCCAGCAGGGGGTGAACACCGGGGAGCTGTTTTTT.

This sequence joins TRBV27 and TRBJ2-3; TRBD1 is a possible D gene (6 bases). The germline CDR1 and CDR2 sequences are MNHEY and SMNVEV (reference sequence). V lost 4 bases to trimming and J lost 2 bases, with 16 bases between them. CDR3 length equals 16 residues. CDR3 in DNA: TGTGCCAGCAGTTCAGAGGCTGGGGGCAACACAGATACGCAGTATTTT. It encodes CASSSEAGGNTDTQYF.

DNA for the CDR3: TGTGCCAGCAGTGAAGCGTTCAGAACCGGGGAGCTGTTTTTT. Amino acid sequence: CASSEAFRTGELFF. The chain carries TRBV6-1 and TRBJ2-2; no definite D call. The CDR3 loop spans 14 amino acids. V lost 0 bases and J 5 bases, leaving 7 bases between the germline ends. The V gene's germline CDR1 is MNHNS and CDR2 SASEGT.

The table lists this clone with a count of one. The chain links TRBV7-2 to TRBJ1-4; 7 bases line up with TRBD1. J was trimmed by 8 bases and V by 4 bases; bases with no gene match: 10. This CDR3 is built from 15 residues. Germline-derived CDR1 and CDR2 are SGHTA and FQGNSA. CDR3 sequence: CASSSQQGIGEKLFF. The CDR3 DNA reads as TGTGCCAGCAGCTCCCAACAGGGGATAGGCGAAAAACTGTTTTTT.

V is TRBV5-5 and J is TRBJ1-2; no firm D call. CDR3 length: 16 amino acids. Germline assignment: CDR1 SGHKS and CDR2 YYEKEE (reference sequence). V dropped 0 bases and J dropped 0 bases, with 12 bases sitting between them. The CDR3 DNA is TGTGCCAGCAGCTTGGTAGCGTTTTCCCCTAACTATGGCTACACCTTC. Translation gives CASSLVAFSPNYGYTF.

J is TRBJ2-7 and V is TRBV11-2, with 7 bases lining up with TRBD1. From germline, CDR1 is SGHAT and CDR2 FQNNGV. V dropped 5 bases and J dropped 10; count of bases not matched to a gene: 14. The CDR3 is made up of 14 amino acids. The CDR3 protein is CASSPILDRVPQYF. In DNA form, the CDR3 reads TGTGCCAGCAGCCCCATCCTCGACAGGGTTCCACAGTACTTC. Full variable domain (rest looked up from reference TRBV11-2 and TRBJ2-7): EAGVAQSPRYKIIEKRQSVAFWCNPISGHATLYWYQQILGQGPKLLIQFQNNGVVDDSQLPKDRFSAERLKGVDSTLKIQPAKLEDSAVYLCASSPILDRVPQYFGPGTRLTVT.

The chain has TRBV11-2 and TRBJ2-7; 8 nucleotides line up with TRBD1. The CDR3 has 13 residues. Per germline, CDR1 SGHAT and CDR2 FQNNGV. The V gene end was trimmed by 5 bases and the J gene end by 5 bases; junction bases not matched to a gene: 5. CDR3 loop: CASSRTGRDEQYF. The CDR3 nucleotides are TGTGCCAGCAGCAGGACAGGGCGAGACGAGCAGTACTTC.